What follows describes a single T cell receptor (beta chain). Its antigen remains unknown. The sample originates from a study of blood T cells in healthy people across ages. Findings of the study overall: While age rose, TCR beta diversity per million T cells dropped in a roughly linear way. Fewer expanded clones and more diversity marked long-lived versus aged donors.

A sample-barcoded 5' primer and a J-beta primer mix were used in a second PCR of roughly 6 to 11 cycles. Unique molecular identifiers of 12 random nucleotides labeled each cDNA. One entry per CDR3 protein, called by TCRdb with MiXCR from the 5' RACE reads. There are some 1.8 million distinct CDR3 sequences in the sample; 39% occur only once, and roughly 24% lies in the top ten. With V trimmed by 4 bases and J by 10 bases, 6 bases remained unmatched. The length of the CDR3 is 14 residues. The germline V gene has CDR1 SGHRS and CDR2 YFSETQ. Sequenced material: blood. The chain uses TRBV5-1 and TRBJ2-2, with 11 bases aligning to TRBD1. This clonotype was obtained from a human donor in good health. The CDR3 loop reads CASSPDRGLAELFF. CDR3 bases: TGCGCCAGCAGCCCGGACAGGGGGCTCGCGGAGCTGTTTTTT.